One sample yielded the 32 T cell receptor beta chains listed below, sequenced in a study of blood T cell repertoires in COVID-19. Assay used: immunoSEQ multiplex PCR; TCRdb lists only in-frame clones, some missing. The repertoire holds hundreds of thousands of clones, with approximately 86% as singletons. The material sequenced was PBMCs or T cells enriched from blood (not recorded which). These receptors were taken from a woman aged 50 to 60 who had recovered from COVID-19.

The chain links TRBV10-3 to TRBJ2-2; 11 bases map to TRBD2. J gave up 1 base and V 7 bases, and 17 bases lay outside the gene matches. This CDR3 spans 20 amino acids. The germline V gene has CDR1 ENHRY and CDR2 SYGVKD. As DNA, the CDR3 is TGTGCCATCACCAAACACCTCGGACTAGCGGGTGAAAAGAACACCGGGGAGCTGTTTTTT. As protein: CAITKHLGLAGEKNTGELFF.

The J gene is TRBJ2-5, the V gene TRBV10-3; 10 bases are a match to TRBD2. Germline loops: CDR1 ENHRY, CDR2 SYGVKD. This CDR3 has 16 amino acids. V trimming: 3 bases; J trimming: 4 bases; junction bases outside the gene matches: 8. CDR3 protein: CAISDPGLAGAETQYF. The CDR3 nucleotides are TGTGCCATCAGTGATCCCGGCCTAGCGGGAGCAGAGACCCAGTACTTC.

V is TRBV7-2 and J is TRBJ2-5; 7 nucleotides match TRBD2. This CDR3 comprises 16 residues. In germline, CDR1 is SGHTA, CDR2 FQGNSA. The V segment lost 0 bases and the J segment 5 bases; nucleotides outside the gene matches: 9. The CDR3 DNA is TGTGCCAGCAGCTTAGCTGGTCTAGCGGATTCGGAGACCCAGTACTTC. Translated: CASSLAGLADSETQYF.

The V call is TRBV5-1, the J call TRBJ1-2; 7 bases match TRBD1. The trim removed 0 bases at V and 8 bases at J, leaving 13 bases unmatched. The CDR3 length is 16 residues. CDR1 and CDR2 (germline): SGHRS, YFSETQ. The DNA for the CDR3 is TGCGCCAGCAGCTTGGGAGGGACAGCGTCCCTCCGGGGCTACACCTTC. This encodes CASSLGGTASLRGYTF. Full variable domain (missing parts from reference TRBV5-1 and TRBJ1-2): KAGVTQTPRYLIKTRGQQVTLSCSPISGHRSVSWYQQTPGQGLQFLFEYFSETQRNKGNFPGRFSGRQFSNSRSEMNVSTLELGDSALYLCASSLGGTASLRGYTFGSGTRLTVV.

The CDR3 nucleotides read TGTGCCAGCAGAAGATCTAGCGAGCAGTACTTC. It specifies CASRRSSEQYF. This rearrangement joins TRBV6-5 to TRBJ2-7; D ambiguous. Per germline, CDR1 MNHEY and CDR2 SVGAGI. The CDR3 runs to 11 residues. V was shortened by 6 bases and J by 6 bases, with 9 bases between the two germline ends.

V is TRBV7-2 and J is TRBJ1-2; 7 bases map to TRBD1. The CDR3 is 14 amino acids. CDR1 SGHTA and CDR2 FQGNSA come from the germline V gene. Trimming cost V 5 bases and J 2 bases; bases outside gene matches: 5. The CDR3 DNA reads as TGTGCCAGCAGCCCAAGACAGGGAAACTATGGCTACACCTTC. Residues: CASSPRQGNYGYTF.

The V gene is TRBV15, the J gene TRBJ1-1; tentative D call: TRBD1 (6 bases). CDR1 and CDR2 (germline): LNHNV, YYDKDF (reference sequence). The V gene lost 1 base and the J gene lost 0 bases, with 9 bases spanning the gap. There are 15 residues in the CDR3. The CDR3 region has the DNA TGTGCCACCAGCAGAGCGACAGGTATGAACACTGAAGCTTTCTTT. This translates into CATSRATGMNTEAFF.

The rearrangement uses TRBV10-3 and TRBJ1-1, with D uncertain. CDR1 ENHRY and CDR2 SYGVKD come from the germline V gene. Deletions cut 6 bases from V and 3 bases from J, with 20 bases between. The CDR3 is made up of 16 amino acids. This chain's CDR3 is CAISSDGGPVYTEAFF. CDR3 bases: TGTGCCATCAGCTCGGACGGCGGGCCCGTGTACACTGAAGCTTTCTTT.

This clone appeared once. The chain has TRBV27 and TRBJ2-1, with D possibly TRBD2 on 6 matching bases. Germline V lookup: CDR1 MNHEY, CDR2 SMNVEV (reference sequence). The CDR3 has 11 amino acids. The V gene lost 3 bases and the J gene lost 11 bases, with 8 bases spanning the gap. Here the CDR3 DNA reads TGTGCCAGCAGTTTGCGGGGTAAGCAGTTCTTC. Its protein product is CASSLRGKQFF.

The chain uses TRBV20-1 and TRBJ1-6, with 7 nucleotides matching TRBD1. The length of the CDR3 is 14 residues. Germline trimming cut 3 bases from V and 6 bases from J; bases unmatched to any gene: 5. Germline V gene data show CDR1 as DFQATT and CDR2 as SNEGSKA (reference sequence). CDR3 residues: CSASTGQFNSPLHF. CDR3 coding DNA: TGCAGTGCTAGTACGGGACAGTTTAATTCACCCCTCCACTTT.

The chain has TRBV7-2 and TRBJ1-3, with D tentatively TRBD1 (6 bases). V was clipped by 1 base and J by 2 bases, with 6 bases between them. The CDR3 length is 14 residues. Germline CDR1 SGHTA, CDR2 FQGNSA. The CDR3 sequence: CASSLGTAGNTIYF. CDR3 DNA sequence: TGTGCCAGCAGCTTAGGGACAGCTGGAAACACCATATATTTT. Variable domain in full (rest from reference TRBV7-2 and TRBJ1-3): GAGVSQSPSNKVTEKGKDVELRCDPISGHTALYWYRQSLGQGLEFLIYFQGNSAPDKSGLPSDRFSAERTGGSVSTLTIQRTQQEDSAVYLCASSLGTAGNTIYFGEGSWLTVV.

This clone was observed a handful of times. The J gene is TRBJ2-2, the V gene TRBV5-1, with 7 bases fitting TRBD1. This CDR3 region has 15 residues. The germline V gene encodes CDR1 SGHRS and CDR2 YFSETQ. Trimming cost V 2 bases and J 4 bases; bases outside gene matches: 5. CDR3 sequence reads: CASSFTGQTTGELFF. The CDR3 DNA is TGCGCCAGCAGCTTTACGGGACAGACCACCGGGGAGCTGTTTTTT.

The chain joins TRBV4-1 to TRBJ1-1, with TRBD1 identical over 7 bases. Trimming cost V 6 bases and J 6 bases; bases outside gene matches: 10. This CDR3 is 14 amino acids long. Germline loops: CDR1 MGHRA, CDR2 YSYEKL. The CDR3 DNA sequence: TGCGCCAGCAGACACTTCCAGGGGGGCCCTGAAGCTTTCTTT. It is translated as CASRHFQGGPEAFF.

The rearrangement joins TRBV27 to TRBJ1-2; 9 bases align to TRBD1. V gave up 2 bases and J gave up 4 bases; unmatched junction bases: 5. This CDR3 spans 15 amino acids. Germline loops: CDR1 MNHEY, CDR2 SMNVEV (reference sequence). CDR3 nucleotides: TGTGCCAGCAGTTTAAGGGACAGGGTCGGCTATGGCTACACCTTC. Protein sequence: CASSLRDRVGYGYTF.

This clone has a single count. The chain is built from TRBV27 and TRBJ1-1; perhaps TRBD1 as D (6 bases). V shed 6 bases and J shed 1 base, with 15 bases lying between them. CDR1 and CDR2 (germline): MNHEY, SMNVEV (reference sequence). The CDR3 covers 15 residues. The CDR3, as DNA: TGTGCCAGCAGAGGGACACTTCACAAGAACACTGAAGCTTTCTTT. The encoded protein is CASRGTLHKNTEAFF.

The chain has TRBV7-2 and TRBJ1-2; D call uncertain. The germline gives CDR1 SGHTA, CDR2 FQGNSA. The CDR3 totals 13 residues. Between the trimmed V and J ends, which lost 1 base and 8 bases, there was a span of 11 bases. The CDR3 loop reads CASSLGRGRGYTF. The CDR3 nucleotides are TGTGCCAGCAGCTTAGGGCGGGGTAGAGGCTACACCTTC.

V gene TRBV28 combines with J gene TRBJ2-7; no clear D gene. The CDR3 contains 13 residues. In germline, CDR1 is MDHEN, CDR2 SYDVKM. The V gene lost 6 bases and the J gene lost 2 bases, with 11 bases spanning the gap. CDR3 bases: TGTGCCAGCAGGCCGACTGGAGCCTACGAGCAGTACTTC. This sequence encodes CASRPTGAYEQYF.

V is TRBV11-2 and J is TRBJ1-1; D ambiguous. V was pared by 5 bases and J by 1 base, with 11 bases between. CDR3 length: 14 residues. From germline, CDR1 is SGHAT and CDR2 FQNNGV. The CDR3 reads CASSPRYGNTEAFF. The CDR3 region has the DNA TGTGCCAGCAGCCCGCGTTACGGGAACACTGAAGCTTTCTTT.

The chain joins TRBV25-1 to TRBJ2-3, with 10 bases identical to TRBD1. Germline trimming cut 2 bases from V and 3 bases from J; bases unmatched to any gene: 5. CDR3 length: 16 amino acids. Germline V CDR1 and CDR2: MGHDK, SYGVNS. DNA for the CDR3: TGTGCCAGCAGTGAACTGGGGACAGGGGAAACAGATACGCAGTATTTT. Its protein product is CASSELGTGETDTQYF. The whole variable domain, filled in from reference TRBV25-1 and TRBJ2-3, reads EADIYQTPRYLVIGTGKKITLECSQTMGHDKMYWYQQDPGMELHLIHYSYGVNSTEKGDLSSESTVSRIRTEHFPLTLESARPSHTSQYLCASSELGTGETDTQYFGPGTRLTVL.

The rearrangement joins TRBV29-1 to TRBJ2-1; 14 bases align to TRBD2. After removal of 7 bases from V and 0 bases from J, the junction contained 14 bases not matched to a gene. Germline CDR1 is SQVTM and CDR2 is ANQGSEA. This CDR3 comprises 19 residues. The CDR3 loop is CSALTDRGTSGSSYNEQFF. The CDR3 bases are TGCAGCGCATTGACGGACAGGGGGACTAGCGGGAGCTCCTACAATGAGCAGTTCTTC.

This clone was counted between two and nine times. V gene TRBV2 combines with J gene TRBJ2-7; D not resolved. Between the trimmed V and J ends, which lost 6 bases and 5 bases, there was a span of 11 bases. The CDR3 is made up of 12 amino acids. Germline V gene data show CDR1 as SNHLY and CDR2 as FYNNEI. CDR3 residues: CASRASGDEQYF. CDR3 bases: TGTGCCAGCAGAGCATCCGGTGACGAGCAGTACTTC.

The gene calls are TRBV7-6 and TRBJ2-7; TRBD1 agrees at 12 bases. The germline gives CDR1 SGHVS, CDR2 FNYEAQ. CDR3 length: 15 amino acids. V was clipped by 5 bases and J by 6 bases; unmatched bases: 8. CDR3 bases: TGTGCCAGCAGCCTAGATGGGACAGGGGGCATCGAGCAGTACTTC. Translated: CASSLDGTGGIEQYF.

This rearrangement joins TRBV6-4 to TRBJ2-5; weak D call: TRBD2 (6 bases). CDR3 length: 13 amino acids. Deletions cut 2 bases from V and 7 bases from J, with 11 bases between. Germline CDR1 reads MRHNA; CDR2 reads SNTAGT. The DNA of the CDR3 is TGTGCCAGCAGTGACGGAGATAGCGGGACCCAGTACTTC. It is translated as CASSDGDSGTQYF.

The rearrangement joins TRBV6-5 to TRBJ2-1, with 12 bases lining up with TRBD2. The CDR3 contains 15 residues. With V trimmed by 8 bases and J by 2 bases, 4 bases remained unmatched. From germline, CDR1 is MNHEY and CDR2 SVGAGI. The CDR3 DNA is TGTGCCAGCGGACTAGCGGGACTTACCTACAATGAGCAGTTCTTC. As protein: CASGLAGLTYNEQFF.

V gene TRBV18 combines with J gene TRBJ2-7; the D gene is possibly TRBD1 (6 bases). V was clipped by 4 bases and J by 3 bases, with 13 bases between them. Germline CDR1 and CDR2: KGHSH and LQKENI. The CDR3 totals 14 residues. The CDR3 sequence is CASSRLQGDYEQYF. The CDR3, as DNA: TGTGCCAGCTCACGCTTACAGGGAGACTACGAGCAGTACTTC. Full variable domain (remainder filled in from reference TRBV18 and TRBJ2-7): NAGVMQNPRHLVRRRGQEARLRCSPMKGHSHVYWYRQLPEEGLKFMVYLQKENIIDESGMPKERFSAEFPKEGPSILRIQQVVRGDSAAYFCASSRLQGDYEQYFGPGTRLTVT.

Notes on this clone: This sample also contains other DNA sequences that code for the same CDR3. This chain joins TRBV5-1 and TRBJ1-5, with 7 bases lining up with TRBD1. This CDR3 is built from 14 residues. CDR1 and CDR2 from the germline V gene are SGHRS and YFSETQ. V was clipped by 4 bases and J by 3 bases; unmatched bases: 4. The CDR3 DNA is TGCGCCAGCAGCCCCGGGACAGCCAATCAGCCCCAGCATTTT. Amino acids: CASSPGTANQPQHF.

This clone showed up just once. The J gene is TRBJ2-1, the V gene TRBV7-9; D might be TRBD1 or TRBD2, each matching 5 bases. V lost 7 bases and J 7 bases, leaving 11 bases between the germline ends. Germline assignment: CDR1 SEHNR and CDR2 FQNEAQ (reference sequence). The length of the CDR3 is 12 residues. The CDR3 bases are TGTGCCAGCACGAGGGCAGGGAATGAGCAGTTCTTC. This encodes CASTRAGNEQFF.

The CDR3 protein is CAISEATRRNEQFF. Here the CDR3 DNA reads TGTGCCATCAGTGAAGCGACTAGAAGAAATGAGCAGTTCTTC. This chain connects TRBV10-3 to TRBJ2-1; weak D call: TRBD2 (6 bases). Germline V CDR1 and CDR2: ENHRY, SYGVKD. This CDR3 is built from 14 residues. V shed 3 bases and J shed 7 bases, with 13 bases lying between them.

The V and J genes are TRBV28 and TRBJ1-4; maybe TRBD1 (5 bases). Germline assignment: CDR1 MDHEN and CDR2 SYDVKM. V lost 5 bases to trimming and J lost 8 bases, with 12 bases between them. This CDR3 spans 13 amino acids. The CDR3 loop is CASSATAHEKLFF. The DNA of the CDR3 is TGTGCCAGCAGTGCGACAGCACACGAAAAACTGTTTTTT.

This chain joins TRBV28 and TRBJ1-5, with D perhaps TRBD1 (6 bases). CDR3 length: 16 amino acids. From germline, CDR1 is MDHEN and CDR2 SYDVKM. The ends were cut back, 5 bases at V and 4 bases at J, with 18 bases in the middle. CDR3 residues: CASSPPTGSGNQPQHF. CDR3 sequence (DNA): TGTGCCAGCAGTCCGCCCACAGGGTCGGGGAATCAGCCCCAGCATTTT.

V gene TRBV3-1 (or the pseudogene TRBV3-2) combines with J gene TRBJ1-2; TRBD1 matches 9 bases. V trimming: 3 bases; J trimming: 7 bases; junction bases outside the gene matches: 6. Germline values: CDR1 LGHDT, CDR2 YNNKEL (reference sequence). This CDR3 is built from 14 residues. The CDR3 loop is CASSHWDRVRGYTF. The DNA of the CDR3 is TGTGCCAGCAGCCACTGGGACAGGGTTCGTGGCTACACCTTC.

The J gene is TRBJ1-2, the V gene TRBV29-1; D remains unclear. V shed 7 bases and J shed 4 bases, with 13 bases lying between them. The CDR3 has 12 amino acids. Germline CDR1 is SQVTM and CDR2 is ANQGSEA. The CDR3 DNA follows: TGCAGCGCCTATAACGAGCCCTATGGCTACACCTTC. Protein sequence: CSAYNEPYGYTF.